This entry lists 9 T cell receptor beta chains sequenced from one sample in a study of blood T cell repertoires in COVID-19. TCRdb's copy holds only in-frame clones and misses some; the assay was immunoSEQ multiplex PCR. The table records 60,000 to 85,000 clones, 70% to 90% of them present only once. Sample: peripheral blood. The receptor source for this set is a woman between 50 and 59 years old with COVID-19, enrolled during active disease.

The chain links TRBV3-1 (or the pseudogene TRBV3-2) to TRBJ2-7; 10 bases are a match to TRBD2. This CDR3 region has 15 residues. Germline assignment: CDR1 LGHDT and CDR2 YNNKEL (reference sequence). The V segment lost 4 bases and the J segment 5 bases; nucleotides outside the gene matches: 8. The CDR3 region is CASSPWLAGVNEQYF. DNA for the CDR3: TGTGCCAGCAGCCCGTGGCTAGCGGGAGTAAACGAGCAGTACTTC.

CDR3 sequence reads: CASSIAAGGQETQYF. In DNA, the CDR3 is TGCGCCAGCTCCATTGCAGCGGGGGGGCAAGAGACCCAGTACTTC. This sequence joins TRBV5-1 and TRBJ2-5, with 10 bases fitting TRBD2. The CDR3 is made up of 15 amino acids. CDR1 and CDR2 (germline): SGHRS, YFSETQ. J gave up 2 bases and V 7 bases, and 8 bases lay outside the gene matches.

The chain couples TRBV5-1 to TRBJ2-6, with D uncertain. The germline gives CDR1 SGHRS, CDR2 YFSETQ. The CDR3 runs to 15 residues. V was cut by 1 base and J by 1 base, with 6 bases left in between. The CDR3 is CASSLTLSGANVLTF. CDR3 sequence (DNA): TGCGCCAGCAGCTTGACATTGTCTGGGGCCAACGTCCTGACTTTC.

The chain has TRBV27 and TRBJ2-1; possibly TRBD2 for D (6 bases). CDR3 length equals 16 residues. Trimming left V 0 bases short and J 6 bases short, with 15 bases between. Germline V gives CDR1 MNHEY, CDR2 SMNVEV (reference sequence). CDR3 region: CASSLSVTSQSNEQFF. DNA of the CDR3: TGTGCCAGCAGTTTATCAGTGACTAGTCAGTCCAATGAGCAGTTCTTC.

The sample holds one count of this clone. In nucleotides, the CDR3 is TGTGCCAGCAGAGGGGGGGCTTTCAACACTGAAGCTTTCTTT. Translation gives CASRGGAFNTEAFF. V gene TRBV27 combines with J gene TRBJ1-1; a weak D match, TRBD1 (6 bases). CDR3 size: 14 residues. V gave up 6 bases and J gave up 2 bases, with 13 bases separating them. Germline V CDR1 and CDR2: MNHEY, SMNVEV (reference sequence).

This clone was counted a single time. This chain links TRBV11-2 with TRBJ2-7, with D unclear. Germline values: CDR1 SGHAT, CDR2 FQNNGV. V was shortened by 1 base and J by 4 bases, with 11 bases between the two germline ends. This CDR3 spans 14 amino acids. The CDR3 protein is CASSLVRHAYEQYF. The CDR3 DNA sequence: TGTGCCAGCAGCTTAGTGCGGCACGCTTACGAGCAGTACTTC.

To note about this clone: The same CDR3 can be traced to other DNA sequences in this sample. This chain uses TRBV30 with TRBJ1-2; tentative D call: TRBD1 (5 bases). V dropped 2 bases and J dropped 0 bases, with 7 bases sitting between them. This CDR3 is built from 13 residues. CDR1 is GTSNPN, CDR2 SVGIG, per germline (reference sequence). This CDR3 is CAWSKGSNYGYTF. CDR3 DNA: TGTGCCTGGAGTAAGGGGTCTAACTATGGCTACACCTTC.

The chain carries TRBV10-3 and TRBJ1-1; no clear D gene. V gave up 0 bases and J gave up 11 bases, with 13 bases separating them. CDR1 and CDR2 (germline): ENHRY, SYGVKD. The CDR3 totals 13 residues. The CDR3 bases are TGTGCCATCAGTGAGTCCTCATTAGTAAAGGCTTTCTTT. This encodes CAISESSLVKAFF.

The chain employs TRBV12-3 or TRBV12-4 and TRBJ1-1, with 9 bases identical to TRBD1. J gave up 11 bases and V 3 bases, and 7 bases lay outside the gene matches. The CDR3 is 13 residues long. CDR3 in DNA: TGTGCCAGCAGTTTCGGGACAGGGAGAAAGGCTTTCTTT. Translation gives CASSFGTGRKAFF.